The rows below give T cell receptor beta chains drawn from one sample of a study of T-cell reconstitution after alpha-beta-depleted transplantation in children. TCRdb fed the PCR reads into MiXCR, producing one record per CDR3 protein. The profile shows 150,000 to 200,000 distinct CDR3 sequences, about 6.4% of them singletons. Sequences were derived from PBMCs from the stem cell graft donor, sampled from the stem cell graft. Every receptor here comes from a human donor who donated a stem cell graft to a child with Wiskott-Aldrich syndrome. Both conserved end residues are part of each CDR3.

v_call cdr3_aa
TRBV5-8 CASSWTGLYGYTF
TRBV7-9 CASSLERDRTYEQYF
TRBV4-1 CASSQVVSSVAEDTQYF
TRBV7-8 CASSFSWTEAFF
TRBV29-1 CSVRTGAYEQYF
TRBV12-3/TRBV12-4 CASHGWGLSSGANVLTF
TRBV20-1 CSAEEPRKPTGELFF
TRBV5-5 CASSFSTAAYEQYF
TRBV7-9 CASSLTGVSNEKLFF
TRBV14 CASSQDRARGYEQYF
TRBV7-9 CASSSLAGGRGGEQFF
TRBV4-1 CASSQDSAGINEKLFF
TRBV6-1 CASTDHWGDKGTGELFF
TRBV3-1 CASSQTTGVGYGYTF
TRBV12-3/TRBV12-4 CASSLGVSQETQYF
TRBV18 CASSSLAGHQETQYF
TRBV6-1 CASRDAQGLNTEAFF
TRBV2 CASCKEDTLGGYTF
TRBV7-8 CASSLAPGATDTQYF
TRBV20-1 CSARDTREGLYEQYF
TRBV5-1 CASSLTPGGGNEQFF
TRBV5-1 CASSFTGYEQYF
TRBV10-2 CASKEGPPNYGIF
TRBV4-1 CASSRQQGAANEKLFF
TRBV27 CASSLQVPLNNYEAFF
TRBV7-9 CASSDGDSPYEQYF
TRBV7-9 CASSFERTPALTGELFF
TRBV20-1 CSARVAGGASSYNEQFF
TRBV12-3/TRBV12-4 CASRGTGSVPGELFF
TRBV29-1 CSVLGGQQVYEQYF
TRBV11-3 CASSLNGGRITEAFF
TRBV29-1 CSVRTSSGNTIYF
TRBV11-3 CASRTSGTGTGELFF
TRBV6-5 CASSYSFSPDRAFSPQHF
TRBV5-5 CASSLGQGANSPLHF
TRBV7-9 CASSLGNNQPQHF
TRBV12-3/TRBV12-4 CASSPSTGTGSNQPQHF
TRBV28 CASSSVSSYEQYF
TRBV3-1 CASSHTPGTGMGGYTF
TRBV6-5 CASSYSTVGGGELFF
TRBV12-3/TRBV12-4 CASSFRGGTLLYEQYF
TRBV2 CASRPSGASYNEQFF
TRBV7-9 CASSPAGGAYNEQFF
TRBV27 CASSLGDTRYEQYF
TRBV12-3/TRBV12-4 CASSSADTQYF
TRBV29-1 CSTIGGVNTEAFF
TRBV20-1 CSAIRYPGQGHEGSYNEQFF
TRBV10-3 CAISADRGYSYEQFF
TRBV5-1 CASSLSSGAEGETQYF
TRBV5-1 CASSSEKTQYF
TRBV7-8 CASSSLVLGYEQYF
TRBV20-1 CSARDVIAGYGYTF
TRBV20-1 CSARASGRPTVYNEQFF
TRBV5-1 CASSHRASEQFF
TRBV20-1 CSARDPNTEAFF
TRBV3-1 CASSPDRGVFTDTQYF
TRBV4-1 CASSPSGGTYFQPQHF